Listed below are T cell receptor beta chains from one sample, sequenced in a study of regulatory T cells in long-lasting Graves disease. MiXCR, run by TCRdb on the multiplex PCR reads, gives a single entry per CDR3 protein. This sample has a few hundred thousand distinct CDR3 sequences, with around 18% found just once. These same data were also listed under a study on T cells in Graves' hyperthyroidism and ophthalmopathy.

Sequences were derived from peripheral blood mononuclear cells (PBMCs), sampled at new diagnosis, from a patient treated with antithyroid drugs. Receptors were obtained from a woman between 25 and 40 years old with Graves disease. The CDR3 runs from the conserved cysteine through the conserved F or W. D genes are given only for firm matches. Size is omitted from some rows. Given values are once, few, many or a class for expanded clones.

clone_size: many
d_call: -
cdr3_length: 13
j_call: TRBJ2-7
v_call: TRBV2
cdr3_nt: TGTGCCAGCAAACGTGACGGTCCCTACGAGCAGTACTTC
cdr3_aa: CASKRDGPYEQYF

clone_size: many
d_call: -
cdr3_length: 14
j_call: TRBJ1-1
v_call: TRBV18
cdr3_nt: TGTGCCAGCTCACCACCACCGGGGGACACTGAAGCTTTCTTT
cdr3_aa: CASSPPPGDTEAFF

clone_size: many
d_call: TRBD1
cdr3_length: 15
j_call: TRBJ2-7
v_call: TRBV7-8
cdr3_nt: TGTGCCAGCAGCTTTCCCCTGGACAGGGGCTACGAGCAGTACTTC
cdr3_aa: CASSFPLDRGYEQYF

clone_size: many
d_call: TRBD2
cdr3_length: 17
j_call: TRBJ2-7
v_call: TRBV5-1
cdr3_nt: TGTGCCAGCAGCTTGGTCCCGGGACTAGCGGGGTCCCACGAGCAGTACTTC
cdr3_aa: CASSLVPGLAGSHEQYF

clone_size: -
d_call: TRBD1
cdr3_length: 16
j_call: TRBJ2-1
v_call: TRBV10-2
cdr3_nt: TGCGCCAGCAGTGATACCGGGACAGGGACCTACAATGAGCAGTTCTTC
cdr3_aa: CASSDTGTGTYNEQFF

clone_size: -
d_call: -
cdr3_length: 13
j_call: TRBJ2-7
v_call: TRBV7-8
cdr3_nt: TGTGCCAGCAGCTTAGGGGGGTCCTCCGAGCAGTACTTC
cdr3_aa: CASSLGGSSEQYF

clone_size: many
d_call: -
cdr3_length: 12
j_call: TRBJ2-5
v_call: TRBV20-1
cdr3_nt: TGCAGTGCTAACCCCTTCCAAGAGACCCAGTACTTC
cdr3_aa: CSANPFQETQYF

clone_size: -
d_call: TRBD1
cdr3_length: 15
j_call: TRBJ2-5
v_call: TRBV2
cdr3_nt: TGTGCCAGCAGGGAAGGGACAGGCCCCCAAGAGACCCAGTACTTC
cdr3_aa: CASREGTGPQETQYF

clone_size: many
d_call: TRBD1
cdr3_length: 16
j_call: TRBJ1-6
v_call: TRBV7-8
cdr3_nt: TGTGCCAGCAGCTTAGCTTCGGGACAGGGGTATTCACCCCTCCACTTT
cdr3_aa: CASSLASGQGYSPLHF

clone_size: many
d_call: TRBD2
cdr3_length: 15
j_call: TRBJ2-2
v_call: TRBV2
cdr3_nt: TGTGCCAGCAGTGAGACTAGCGTGATCACCGGGGAGCTGTTTTTT
cdr3_aa: CASSETSVITGELFF

clone_size: few
d_call: -
cdr3_length: 15
j_call: TRBJ2-1
v_call: TRBV10-1
cdr3_nt: TGCGCCAGCAGTGAGCAACAGGGAGGTTGGAATGAGCAGTTCTTC
cdr3_aa: CASSEQQGGWNEQFF

clone_size: -
d_call: TRBD1
cdr3_length: 14
j_call: TRBJ1-4
v_call: TRBV4-1
cdr3_nt: TGCGCCAGCAGCTCGACAGGGTTTGGTGAAAAACCGTTTTTT
cdr3_aa: CASSSTGFGEKPFF

clone_size: -
d_call: TRBD1
cdr3_length: 14
j_call: TRBJ2-7
v_call: TRBV18
cdr3_nt: TGTGCCAGCTCCCTCCAGGCAGGGGGCCTCGAGCAGTACTTC
cdr3_aa: CASSLQAGGLEQYF

clone_size: many
d_call: TRBD2
cdr3_length: 15
j_call: TRBJ2-3
v_call: TRBV5-1
cdr3_nt: TGCGCCAGCAGCTTGGCGAACGGGGGGGCAGATACGCAGTATTTT
cdr3_aa: CASSLANGGADTQYF

clone_size: few
d_call: TRBD1
cdr3_length: 15
j_call: TRBJ1-1
v_call: TRBV19
cdr3_nt: TGTGCCAGTAGTGGGGGCGACAGGGGCAACACTGAAGCTTTCTTT
cdr3_aa: CASSGGDRGNTEAFF